This T cell receptor beta chain was sequenced during a study of cytomegalovirus exposure and HLA in healthy donors (dated by TCRdb to 2016 to 2017). Regarding the research as a whole: According to an earlier analysis of 587 of the donors, 150 million to 200 million T cells yielded 117 million unique TCR beta sequences and roughly 280 Gb of sequence data. An early release covering some 640 HLA-typed donors comprised approximately 290 gigabases of sequencing data and tens of millions of unique TCR sequences. Of the 300 to 500 genotyped donors, 65% to 90% were placed in the genetic ancestry cluster associated with self-reported Caucasian donors. The aim of the study was to test whether cataloging public T cell receptors could identify signatures of past pathogen exposure. The T cell repertoires of around 670 subjects were profiled by immunosequencing and related to cytomegalovirus serostatus. Besides the first cohort of 500 to 700 subjects, a separate validation cohort made up of about 120 different subjects was used. To predict cytomegalovirus infection status, the study combined high-throughput TCR immunosequencing, statistical association of individual TCRs with disease status, and machine learning. A later analysis re-analyzed previously published TCR beta repertoires from 500 to 700 donors and added high-resolution HLA genotyping to study TCR occurrence patterns. Rather than drawing on any new phenotypic data, the later analysis identified candidate immune exposures from TCR beta sequences and the way those sequences occurred across donors. To decide whether each TCR beta V gene segment behaved as functional or pseudogenic, an earlier analysis of 587 of the donors relied on high-throughput TCR beta sequencing. Alongside the repertoire data, information on donor age, sex, ethnicity and CMV serostatus was compiled. In a later genetic analysis, genome-wide SNP genotypes for 398 of the 666 donors were used, and that subset was treated as a discovery cohort. All discovery cohort repertoires had been generated on a single sequencing platform. HLA typing included class I and class II loci at four-digit resolution. The number of typed donors differed by locus: roughly 629-630 for A, B, C, DRB1 and DQB1; 500 to 550 for DQA1; around 610 for DPA1; and around 490 for DPB1. About five DR-DQ haplotypes were handled as single units for association and clustering, since linkage in the cohort was strong. On average, roughly 250,000 unique TCR beta nucleotide sequences were sequenced per donor among some 430 genotyped donors of the cohort, with roughly 18% of those sequences being non-productive.

The cohort comprised 710 or so healthy bone marrow donors. At the time of sampling, every cohort member was nominally healthy, though immune exposures that went unrecorded were likely present. The donor was CMV seronegative and belonged to the group of 320 or so seronegative cohort members. Each donor provided a peripheral blood sample, and peripheral blood mononuclear cells were used for TCR beta sequencing. The Qiagen DNeasy Blood Extraction Kit was used to extract genomic DNA from the blood cell samples. The library was built by means of the immunoSEQ multiplex PCR assay. For the multiplex PCR, a mixture combining 60 forward primers for TCR Vbeta segments and 13 reverse primers for TCR Jbeta segments was used. Amplification of the CDR3 region of rearranged TCR beta genes was performed with a multiplex PCR assay on genomic DNA. The amplified TCR beta libraries were sequenced on the Illumina HiSeq System as 87-base-pair reads. Concerning the study's data processing: A later analysis counted some 74 million unique TCR beta chains across the 640 or so repertoires, and 9 million to 14 million of these chains were shared by at least two donors. A nearest-neighbor algorithm error-corrected the raw reads and collapsed the reads into unique sequences, merging closely related sequences to remove PCR and sequencing errors. CDR3 sequences were aligned to IMGT reference sequences to assign V, D and J gene segments. For a sequence to be retained, a match of at least six nucleotides was required to both a V gene segment and a J gene segment. A rearrangement was called productive if the CDR3 had no stop codons and remained in frame with V and J, and every other rearrangement was called non-productive. Following IMGT convention, CDR3 was defined as the stretch from the second conserved V-encoded cysteine to the conserved J-encoded phenylalanine. Sequences without an unambiguous match to a single V gene segment were excluded from the earlier analysis of about 630 of the donors. An earlier analysis of a few hundred of the donors called V segments functional above 56.7% productive rearrangements and segregating when the between-donor standard deviation exceeded 5%. A statistical classification framework was built to diagnose cytomegalovirus status from the catalog of TCR beta chain sequences. V and J gene assignment, in a later analysis, came from comparing TCR nucleotide sequences with IMGT/GENE-DB human TR gene sequences. In a later analysis, CDR3 sequences and most-parsimonious VDJ recombination scenarios were assigned using the TCRdist pipeline. In a later analysis, each TCR beta chain was defined by its CDR3 amino acid sequence together with its V-gene family, and reads without a unique V-gene family were excluded. As a way to deal with suspected cross-contamination and a sequencing artifact, a later analysis dropped approximately 590 nucleotide sequences that were highly shared and had low generation probability. A later analysis calculated a clonal expansion index for each public chain from normalized within-repertoire ranks of inferred template counts. A later analysis computed generation probabilities with a VDJ recombination model fitted to out-of-frame rearrangements, and checked the results against IGoR. Hypergeometric tests were used in a later analysis to score TCR-TCR, TCR-HLA and TCR-CMV co-occurrence, with a repertoire-size bias correction applied to the TCR pairs. To estimate false discovery rates, a later analysis permuted the HLA or CMV assignments 20 times. In a later analysis, co-occurring TCRs were grouped with DBSCAN, and TCRdist sequence similarity was added when clustering was performed within HLA-allele-positive subsets. Co-occurrence clustering excluded repertoires with fewer than 30,000 or more than 120,000 public chains, plus five with anomalous nucleotide sharing. Not all clones reach the TCRdb copy of this immuneACCESS table, which keeps in-frame sequences only. Checked studies attribute under half of the gap to unresolved V genes and leave the rest unexplained. The V and J calls and clone size are taken from that table; D and trimming were inferred from the DNA. The sample includes 150,000 or so clones, with around a tenth observed a single time. The ten top clones hold 1.5% to 2% of the sample.

For this clone: The antigen this receptor binds is unknown. Base qualities are not recorded, but no much larger clone differs from it by a single base.

Results the study describes overall, beyond this receptor: In an earlier analysis of around 600 of the donors, most TCR beta V segments were observed in productive rearrangements about 90% or about 30% of the time, broadly matching IMGT annotations. In this cohort, only TCR beta chains were sequenced, and detectable features were limited by the absence of alpha or paired-chain data. A few of the identified cytomegalovirus-associated TCR beta chains were confirmed in vitro to be specific for cytomegalovirus antigens. Linkage disequilibrium might explain the correlated functional status among segregating V segments, but an unknown experimental factor could not be excluded. V-gene and J-gene trimming of TCR beta chains was associated with a missense DCLRE1C variant in a later genetic analysis, and the association was replicated in an independent cohort. A total of 150 or so TCR beta chains were listed by the study as associated with cytomegalovirus. When HLA alleles, especially DR and DQ, strongly co-occurred, attributing TCR associations to individual alleles was difficult. A further reported finding was that TCR beta sequences accurately predicted the HLA-A and HLA-B alleles for most subjects in the first cohort. Because HLA typing was missing for some donors at each locus, association tests included only the typed subset. The authors suggested that the approach could potentially be extended to other disease states and immunological phenotypes. Some IMGT-functional V segments, including TRBV6-2 and TRBV6-3, could not be distinguished by the 87-base-pair reads and were therefore excluded. The classifier was reported to diagnose cytomegalovirus status with high specificity and sensitivity in both the original and validation cohorts. A cluster of highly shared sequence variants was judged likely to be a technical artifact of the sequencing pipeline. In a later genetic analysis, fewer N-insertions in productive TCRs were reported among donors in an Asian-associated ancestry cluster than the roughly 710-donor mean. A later analysis found that HLA-associated TCR beta chains were more clonally expanded and had lower generation probabilities than equally common non-associated chains. According to a later analysis, parvovirus B19, influenza, CMV and Epstein-Barr virus appeared linked to several top co-occurrence clusters. Most TCR sequences were observed very rarely across donors, whereas some public TCRs were present in many individuals. For the cohort, immune exposure information was limited to CMV serostatus. The earlier analysis of 587 of the donors excluded about 16 rarely observed V segments, including chromosome 9 orphons, because counts were too low. In a later analysis, TCR association rates were found to vary across HLA loci, with the most associated TCRs seen for DRB1 alleles and the fewest for HLA-C alleles. In a later analysis, most CMV-associated TCR beta chains were found to appear HLA-restricted, with HLA associations seemingly driven largely by CMV exposure. Sequencing depth was assumed to be roughly uniform across donors in the presence/absence analyses, though that assumption may not hold. Specific HLA alleles were associated with 16,951 TCR beta sequences at a false discovery rate of 0.05 in a later analysis.

The CDR3 numbers 15 residues from cysteine through phenylalanine. The retained sequence is limited to the CDR3, 45 bases, with the frame set at the first base. The germline V gene specifies SQVTM as CDR1 and ANQGSEA as CDR2. Trimming costs V 2 bases and J 1 base, and their ends lie 14 bases apart. The clonotype originates from a middle-aged man in good health and CMV-seronegative. The source material was PBMCs. The chain is made from TRBV29-1 and TRBJ1-1; the best D guess is TRBD1, with 6 bases matching. The CDR3 reads CSVEPPGHENTEAFF. The sequenced DNA is TGCAGCGTTGAACCGCCGGGACACGAGAACACTGAAGCTTTCTTT.